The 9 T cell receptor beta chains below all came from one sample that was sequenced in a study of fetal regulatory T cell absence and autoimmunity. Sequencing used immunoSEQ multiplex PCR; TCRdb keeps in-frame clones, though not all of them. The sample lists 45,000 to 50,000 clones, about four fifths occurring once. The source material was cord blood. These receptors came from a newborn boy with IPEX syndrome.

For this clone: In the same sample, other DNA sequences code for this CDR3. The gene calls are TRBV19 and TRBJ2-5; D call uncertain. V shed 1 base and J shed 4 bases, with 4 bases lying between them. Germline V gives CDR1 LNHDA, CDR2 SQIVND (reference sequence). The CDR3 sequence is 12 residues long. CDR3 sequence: CASSIGGETQYF. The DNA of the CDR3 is TGTGCCAGTAGTATAGGGGGAGAGACCCAGTACTTC.

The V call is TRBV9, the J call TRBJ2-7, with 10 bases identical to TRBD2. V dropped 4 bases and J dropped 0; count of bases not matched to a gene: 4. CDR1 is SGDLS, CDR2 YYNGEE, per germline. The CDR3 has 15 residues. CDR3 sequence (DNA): TGTGCCAGCAGCCCCGGGACTAGCGCCTCCTACGAGCAGTACTTC. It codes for CASSPGTSASYEQYF.

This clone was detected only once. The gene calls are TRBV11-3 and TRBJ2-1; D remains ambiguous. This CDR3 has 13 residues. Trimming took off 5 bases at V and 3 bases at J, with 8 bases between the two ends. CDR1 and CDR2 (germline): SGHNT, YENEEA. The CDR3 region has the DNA TGTGCCAGCAGCCCCCGGAACTACAATGAGCAGTTCTTC. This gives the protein CASSPRNYNEQFF.

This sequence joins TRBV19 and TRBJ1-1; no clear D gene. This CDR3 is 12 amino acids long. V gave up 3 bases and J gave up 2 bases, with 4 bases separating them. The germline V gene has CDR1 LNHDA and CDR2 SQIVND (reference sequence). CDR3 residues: CASSMDNTEAFF. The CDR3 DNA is TGTGCCAGTAGTATGGACAACACTGAAGCTTTCTTT.

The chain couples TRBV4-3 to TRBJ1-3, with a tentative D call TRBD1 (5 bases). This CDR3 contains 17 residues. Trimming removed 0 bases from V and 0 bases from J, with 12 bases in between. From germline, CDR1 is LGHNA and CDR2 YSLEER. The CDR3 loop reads CASSQEMGRGSGNTIYF. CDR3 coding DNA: TGCGCCAGCAGCCAAGAAATGGGTAGGGGCTCTGGAAACACCATATATTTT.

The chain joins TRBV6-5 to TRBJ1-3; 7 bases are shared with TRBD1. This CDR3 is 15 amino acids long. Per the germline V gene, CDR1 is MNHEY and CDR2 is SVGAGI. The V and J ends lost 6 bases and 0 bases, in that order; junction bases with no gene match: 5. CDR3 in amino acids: CASRRDRGSGNTIYF. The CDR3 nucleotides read TGTGCCAGCAGACGGGACAGAGGCTCTGGAAACACCATATATTTT.

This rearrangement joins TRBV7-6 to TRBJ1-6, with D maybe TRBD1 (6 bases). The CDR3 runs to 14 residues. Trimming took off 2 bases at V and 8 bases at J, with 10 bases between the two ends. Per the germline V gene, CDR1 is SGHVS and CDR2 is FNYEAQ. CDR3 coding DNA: TGTGCCAGCAGCTTAAACGACAGGTATTCACCCCTCCACTTT. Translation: CASSLNDRYSPLHF.

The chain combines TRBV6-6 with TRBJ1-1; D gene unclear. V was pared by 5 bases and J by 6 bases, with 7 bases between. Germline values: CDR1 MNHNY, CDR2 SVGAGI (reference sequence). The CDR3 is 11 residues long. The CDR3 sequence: CASSLDAEAFF. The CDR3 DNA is TGTGCCAGCAGTCTCGACGCTGAAGCTTTCTTT.

Written as DNA, the CDR3 is TGTGCCATCGGAGGGACAGCAAACACTGAAGCTTTCTTT. It yields the protein CAIGGTANTEAFF. The chain joins TRBV10-3 to TRBJ1-1; 7 bases agree with TRBD1. The CDR3 covers 13 residues. Trimming removed 8 bases from V and 2 bases from J; junction bases left unmatched: 5. Germline V CDR1 and CDR2: ENHRY, SYGVKD.